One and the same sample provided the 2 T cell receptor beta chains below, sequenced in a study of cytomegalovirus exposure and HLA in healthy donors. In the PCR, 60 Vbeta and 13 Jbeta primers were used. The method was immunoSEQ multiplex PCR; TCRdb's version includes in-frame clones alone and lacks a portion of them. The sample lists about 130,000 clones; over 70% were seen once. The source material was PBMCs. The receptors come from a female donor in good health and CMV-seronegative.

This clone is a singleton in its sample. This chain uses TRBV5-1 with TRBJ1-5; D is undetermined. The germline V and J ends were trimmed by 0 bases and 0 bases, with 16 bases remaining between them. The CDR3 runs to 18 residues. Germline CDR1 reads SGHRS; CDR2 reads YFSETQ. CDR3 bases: TGCGCCAGCAGCTTGGAACCAACCAACCCCTATAGCAATCAGCCCCAGCATTTT. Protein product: CASSLEPTNPYSNQPQHF.

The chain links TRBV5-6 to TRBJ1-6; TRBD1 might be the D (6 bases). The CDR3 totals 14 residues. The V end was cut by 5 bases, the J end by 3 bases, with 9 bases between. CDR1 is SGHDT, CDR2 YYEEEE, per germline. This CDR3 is CASRWGLYNSPLHF. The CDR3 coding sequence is TGTGCCAGCAGGTGGGGGCTCTATAATTCACCCCTCCACTTT.